Below are 6 T cell receptor beta chains sequenced from a single sample in a study of glioma-infiltrating T cells. Amplification of TCR alpha and beta CDR3 regions from RNA used iRepertoire nested multiplex PCR. From the multiplex PCR reads, TCRdb called clonotypes with MiXCR, one entry per CDR3 protein. Here the sample spans roughly 100,000 distinct CDR3 sequences, 40% being singletons. The sequencing input was glioma tissue, nonneoplastic brain tissue, or PBMCs (not recorded which). The receptors originated from a human donor with low-grade glioma or glioblastoma, undergoing nonglioma brain surgery, or in good health (not recorded which).

There are a few counts of this clonotype. The gene calls are TRBV11-2 and TRBJ2-5; maybe TRBD1 (6 bases). Germline loops: CDR1 SGHAT, CDR2 FQNNGV. Trimming shortened V by 0 bases and J by 2 bases, and 10 bases separated the two germline ends. This CDR3 has 15 amino acids. The CDR3 coding sequence is TGTGCCAGCAGCTTAGACAGGGGCCCGCAAGAGACCCAGTACTTC. Protein product: CASSLDRGPQETQYF.

This clonotype has at least ten counts. The V and J genes are TRBV19 and TRBJ1-3, with D perhaps TRBD1 (6 bases). Germline V CDR1 and CDR2: LNHDA, SQIVND (reference sequence). V dropped 9 bases and J dropped 0 bases, with 12 bases sitting between them. CDR3 size: 14 residues. Written as DNA, the CDR3 is TGTGCCAGCAGAGGACAGCCCTCTGGAAACACCATATATTTT. The encoded protein is CASRGQPSGNTIYF.

This chain links TRBV5-6 with TRBJ1-1; D is perhaps TRBD1 (5 bases). The germline V and J ends were trimmed by 4 bases and 1 base, with 11 bases remaining between them. The CDR3 extends over 14 amino acids. Germline assignment: CDR1 SGHDT and CDR2 YYEEEE. Written as DNA, the CDR3 is TGTGCCAGCAGCCATGGACATTGGAACACTGAAGCTTTCTTT. Protein: CASSHGHWNTEAFF.

This clonotype appeared once. V is TRBV7-9 and J is TRBJ2-2; no clear D. Trimming took 1 base from V and 3 from J, leaving 6 bases between them. This CDR3 is built from 14 residues. Germline V gene lookup returns CDR1 SEHNR and CDR2 FQNEAQ (reference sequence). CDR3 bases: TGTGCCAGCAGCTTAGGGACCTACACCGGGGAGCTGTTTTTT. Amino acids: CASSLGTYTGELFF.

This clonotype was counted many times. The V call is TRBV7-9, the J call TRBJ1-5, with a tentative D call TRBD1 (6 bases). V was shortened by 4 bases and J by 8 bases, with 15 bases between the two germline ends. Germline CDR1 SEHNR, CDR2 FQNEAQ (reference sequence). This CDR3 is built from 14 residues. The CDR3: CASSYAGPGEPQHF. CDR3 nucleotide sequence: TGTGCCAGCAGCTATGCAGGCCCAGGGGAGCCCCAGCATTTT.

A word on this clonotype: This sequence may be a read error, since a much larger clone differs from it by one base. The chain is built from TRBV12-3 or TRBV12-4 and TRBJ2-6, with a tentative D call TRBD2 (6 bases). The CDR3 sequence is 15 residues long. The CDR3 loop reads CVSSFGGSGANVLTF. In DNA form, the CDR3 reads TGTGTCAGCAGTTTCGGGGGCTCTGGGGCCAACGTCCTGACTTTC.